This TCR beta chain derives from a study of blood T cell repertoires in COVID-19. The table came from immunoSEQ multiplex PCR; TCRdb's copy has only in-frame clones and leaves some out. The top ten clones hold about 8% of a sample with about 140,000 clones, roughly 84% of them seen once. What was sequenced was peripheral blood. The sequence came from a woman aged 55-70 years with acute or convalescent COVID-19.

CDR3 coding DNA: TGTGCCAGCAGAGCAGGACAGGGGAGCTATGGCTACACCTTC. This gives the protein CASRAGQGSYGYTF. The chain links TRBV6-4 to TRBJ1-2, with 9 bases identical to TRBD1. Trimming at V came to 6 bases and at J to 4 bases, leaving 6 bases not matched to a gene. This CDR3 has 14 residues. Germline V gene sequence: CDR1 MRHNA, CDR2 SNTAGT.